This T cell receptor (beta chain) came from a study of blood T cell repertoires in COVID-19 (dated by TCRdb to about 2020). Notes on the research overall: Collaborator samples came from the United States, Italy and Spain and covered acute and convalescent phases of COVID-19. The prospective study material was composed of cDNA or gDNA derived from T cells, B-cell-depleted T cells, or PBMCs. Where available, HLA class I and class II types were taken from metadata supplied by the sample provider and were not determined by assay-based typing. A freely available public database, intended as a resource for researchers studying the immune response to SARS-CoV-2, is where the repertoires were released. Deeply sampled blood TCRbeta repertoires from subjects exposed to, actively infected with, or recovered from COVID-19 were included in the dataset. A de-identified subject ID, COVID-19 status, age in years and sex were almost always included in the sample metadata. The samples were drawn from the first 160 participants of the ongoing ImmuneRACE study and from 950 to 1,500 subjects provided by 6 global collaborators.

The CDR3 contains 15 residues, cysteine and phenylalanine counted. The read is trimmed to its CDR3 DNA, 45 bases read in frame from base 1. Via the germline V gene (reference sequence), CDR1 is SEHNR and CDR2 FQNEAQ. V and J lose 4 bases and 1 base, and a span of 10 bases separates them. Collaborating institutions collected whole blood in K2EDTA tubes following their own protocols. For TCRbeta analysis, collaborators shipped samples as frozen whole blood, isolated PBMCs, or DNA extracted from either of those sample types. Note on this clone: It has no known antigen specificity. Base qualities are not provided; no much larger clone lies one nucleotide away.

The immunoSEQ Assay, a bias-controlled multiplex PCR, was used to amplify TCRbeta CDR3 regions from genomic DNA. Processing in the source paper ran as follows. Within the assay, amplification of reference gene primers was used to estimate how many nucleated cells each sample contained. Sequence reads were collapsed and filtered to measure the absolute abundance of every unique TCRbeta CDR3 rearrangement. For each sample, productive Simpson clonality was calculated as the square root of Simpson's diversity index over productive rearrangements. This is the immuneACCESS table as TCRdb keeps it, with only in-frame sequences that have V and J called. A part of the clones is gone; compared with another copy, unresolved V genes explain less than half, and the rest is unexplained. The V and J calls and the clone size are those of that table, but D and trimming were determined from the DNA. This sample is represented by 150,000 to 200,000 clones; about 89% of them were singletons. Together, the top ten hold about 3% of the sample.

Study-wide conclusions, independent of this receptor: Clinical and demographic metadata were provided uncurated, with the amount varying by source and participant.

Input material: peripheral blood. The rearrangement combines TRBV7-9 with TRBJ2-2; a tentative D call is TRBD1 (5 bases match). The TCR sequence derives from a man aged 60 to 75 with acute or convalescent COVID-19. CDR3 reads: CASSSLDRNTGELFF. Here is the DNA: TGTGCCAGCAGCTCGCTTGACAGGAACACCGGGGAGCTGTTTTTT.